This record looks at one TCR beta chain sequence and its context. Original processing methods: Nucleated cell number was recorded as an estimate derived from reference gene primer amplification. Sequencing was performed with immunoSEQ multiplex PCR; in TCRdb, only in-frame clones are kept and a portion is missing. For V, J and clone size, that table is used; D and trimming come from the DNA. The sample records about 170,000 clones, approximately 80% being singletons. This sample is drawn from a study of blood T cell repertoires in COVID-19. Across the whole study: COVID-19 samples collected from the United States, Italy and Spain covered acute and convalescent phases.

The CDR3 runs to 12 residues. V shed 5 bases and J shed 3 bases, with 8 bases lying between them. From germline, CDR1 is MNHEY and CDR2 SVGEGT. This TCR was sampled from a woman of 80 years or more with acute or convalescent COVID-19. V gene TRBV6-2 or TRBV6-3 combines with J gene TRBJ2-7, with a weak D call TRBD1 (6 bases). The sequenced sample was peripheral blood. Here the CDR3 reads CASSRDIYEQYF. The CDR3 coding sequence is TGTGCCAGCAGTCGGGACATCTACGAGCAGTACTTC.